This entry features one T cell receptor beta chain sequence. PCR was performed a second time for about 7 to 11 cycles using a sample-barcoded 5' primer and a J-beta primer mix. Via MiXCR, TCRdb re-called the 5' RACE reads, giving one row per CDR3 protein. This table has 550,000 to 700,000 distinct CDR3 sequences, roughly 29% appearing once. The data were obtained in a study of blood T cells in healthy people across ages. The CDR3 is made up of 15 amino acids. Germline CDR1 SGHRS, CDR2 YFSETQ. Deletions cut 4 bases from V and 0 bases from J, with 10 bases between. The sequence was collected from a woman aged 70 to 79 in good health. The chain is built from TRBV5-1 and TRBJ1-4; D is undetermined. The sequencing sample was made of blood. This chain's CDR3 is CASSPSPTTNEKLFF. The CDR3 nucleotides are TGCGCCAGCAGCCCCTCACCTACAACTAATGAAAAACTGTTTTTT.